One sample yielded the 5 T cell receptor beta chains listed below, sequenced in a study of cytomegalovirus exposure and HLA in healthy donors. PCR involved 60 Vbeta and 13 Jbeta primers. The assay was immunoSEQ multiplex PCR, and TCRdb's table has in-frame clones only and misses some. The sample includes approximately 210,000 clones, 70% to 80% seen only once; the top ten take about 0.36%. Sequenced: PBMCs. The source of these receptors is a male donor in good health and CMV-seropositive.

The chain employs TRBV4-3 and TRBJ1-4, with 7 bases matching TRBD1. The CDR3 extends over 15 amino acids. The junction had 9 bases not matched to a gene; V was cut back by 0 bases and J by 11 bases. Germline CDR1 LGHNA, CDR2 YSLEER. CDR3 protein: CASSQELTGVRKLFF. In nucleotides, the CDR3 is TGCGCCAGCAGCCAAGAACTCACAGGGGTGAGGAAACTGTTTTTT.

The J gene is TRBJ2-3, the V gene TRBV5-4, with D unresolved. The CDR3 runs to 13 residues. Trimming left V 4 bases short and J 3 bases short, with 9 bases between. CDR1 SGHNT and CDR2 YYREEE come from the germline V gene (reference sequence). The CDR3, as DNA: TGTGCCAGCAGCAACACCCGTACAGATACGCAGTATTTT. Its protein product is CASSNTRTDTQYF.

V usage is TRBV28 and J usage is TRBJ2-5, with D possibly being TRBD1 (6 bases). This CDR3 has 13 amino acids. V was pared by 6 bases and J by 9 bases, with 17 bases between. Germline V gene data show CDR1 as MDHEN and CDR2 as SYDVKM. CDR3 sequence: CASSPPAAGAQYF. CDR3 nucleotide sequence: TGTGCCAGCAGCCCCCCGGCCGCAGGGGCCCAGTACTTC.

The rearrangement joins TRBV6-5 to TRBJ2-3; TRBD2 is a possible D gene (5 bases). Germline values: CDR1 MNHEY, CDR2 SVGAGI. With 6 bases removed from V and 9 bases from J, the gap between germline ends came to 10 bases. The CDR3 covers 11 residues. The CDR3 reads CASREEATQYF. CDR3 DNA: TGTGCCAGCAGGGAGGAAGCGACGCAGTATTTT.

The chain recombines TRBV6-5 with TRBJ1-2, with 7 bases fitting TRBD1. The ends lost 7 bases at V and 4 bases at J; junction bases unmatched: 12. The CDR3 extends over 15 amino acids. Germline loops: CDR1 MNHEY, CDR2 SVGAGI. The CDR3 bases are TGTGCCAGCAATAGATTCGGGGCAGGGGGCTATGGCTACACCTTC. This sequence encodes CASNRFGAGGYGYTF.